This T cell receptor (beta chain) was found in a study of type 1 regulatory T cells. In the study overall: This in vitro CD4 product, T-allo10, is enriched for Tr1 cells and alloantigen-specific.

This clonotype was observed a handful of times. TCRdb processed the reads anew with MiXCR; each CDR3 protein has one entry. This sample carries roughly 18,000 distinct CDR3 sequences, roughly a tenth of them seen once, and the ten largest clones take 2.8%. CDR1 and CDR2 (germline): SGHRS, YFSETQ. V lost 3 bases and J lost 18, with 22 bases in between. This CDR3 region has 14 residues. This chain links TRBV5-1 with TRBJ1-6; D not resolved. The TCR originated in a human donor in good health. Material: CD4+ T cells, either the whole sample or a sorted fraction (not recorded which). The CDR3 DNA follows: TGCGCCAGCAGCTCGTCGGCGGCAGGCCAAGATCGCCACTTT. Translating it yields CASSSSAAGQDRHF.